This TCR beta chain was recovered during a study of blood T cell repertoires in COVID-19. In the study overall: The origin of the acute and convalescent COVID-19 samples was the United States, Italy and Spain. Nucleic acid was either cDNA or gDNA, and it came from T cells, B-cell-depleted T cells, or PBMCs.

Original processing notes: Amplification of reference gene primers was used by the study to estimate nucleated cell counts. Libraries were prepared by immunoSEQ multiplex PCR; TCRdb keeps only in-frame clonotypes and omits some of them. The DNA was the basis for D and trimming; V, J and clone size are from that table. Of 200,000 or so clones in the sample, approximately 79% are singletons; the top ten hold roughly 14%. The ends were cut back, 2 bases at V and 2 bases at J, with 10 bases in the middle. Germline values: CDR1 SGHTA, CDR2 FQGNSA. The CDR3 covers 15 residues. The rearrangement joins TRBV7-2 to TRBJ1-3, with D possibly TRBD1 on 6 matching bases. The TCR comes from a man in his thirties or forties with active or convalescent COVID-19. Source material: peripheral blood. The CDR3 reads CASSLMAGAGNTIYF. CDR3 bases: TGTGCCAGCAGCTTAATGGCAGGGGCTGGAAACACCATATATTTT. The whole variable domain, filled in from reference TRBV7-2 and TRBJ1-3, reads GAGVSQSPSNKVTEKGKDVELRCDPISGHTALYWYRQSLGQGLEFLIYFQGNSAPDKSGLPSDRFSAERTGGSVSTLTIQRTQQEDSAVYLCASSLMAGAGNTIYFGEGSWLTVV.